A single sample gave rise to the 31 T cell receptor beta chains below, sequenced in a study of T cell repertoires in cytomegalovirus infection. TCRdb reprocessed the reads via MiXCR and lists one record per CDR3 protein. The sample includes around 490,000 distinct CDR3 sequences, about 30% seen only once; the top ten take over 10%. The sample comprised PBMCs. All receptors come from a human donor in good health (CMV status not recorded). Some clones in this sample may be carry-over from other donors' samples.

The gene calls are TRBV2 and TRBJ2-2; 12 positions match TRBD2. There are 16 residues in the CDR3. The germline V gene has CDR1 SNHLY and CDR2 FYNNEI. After removal of 7 bases from V and 4 bases from J, the junction contained 7 bases not matched to a gene. CDR3 nucleotide sequence: TGTGCCAGCATTACCGGACTAGCGGGATCCACCGGGGAGCTGTTTTTT. Translating gives CASITGLAGSTGELFF. Based on the CDR3 plus reference TRBV2 and TRBJ2-2, the full variable domain is EPEVTQTPSHQVTQMGQEVILRCVPISNHLYFYWYRQILGQKVEFLVSFYNNEISEKSEIFDDQFSVERPDGSNFTLKIRSTKLEDSAMYFCASITGLAGSTGELFFGEGSRLTVL.

The chain has TRBV27 and TRBJ2-3, with a possible D match to TRBD2 (5 bases). Germline assignment: CDR1 MNHEY and CDR2 SMNVEV (reference sequence). Trimming shortened V by 4 bases and J by 6 bases, and 20 bases separated the two germline ends. CDR3 length: 16 residues. The CDR3 DNA sequence: TGTGCCAGCAGTTCTCCCGGGATACCAACATTGGATACGCAGTATTTT. It is translated as CASSSPGIPTLDTQYF.

J is TRBJ2-3 and V is TRBV18; TRBD2 matches 8 bases. Losses at the gene ends were 0 bases for V and 4 bases for J; bases not matched to a gene: 3. Germline CDR1 reads KGHSH; CDR2 reads LQKENI. The CDR3 covers 15 residues. The CDR3, as DNA: TGTGCCAGCTCACCACCCTCGGGAGGGGCAGATACGCAGTATTTT. Translated, it gives CASSPPSGGADTQYF.

The chain couples TRBV7-9 to TRBJ1-1, with 8 positions matching TRBD1. V gave up 5 bases and J gave up 10 bases; unmatched junction bases: 15. CDR1 SEHNR and CDR2 FQNEAQ come from the germline V gene (reference sequence). This CDR3 spans 15 amino acids. The CDR3 DNA sequence: TGTGCCAGCAGCCGTTCGGACAGGGAGGGTAGTGGAGCTTTCTTT. Translated: CASSRSDREGSGAFF.

At least ten counts were recorded for this clonotype. This chain's CDR3 is CASSLGGPVDSNQPQHF. CDR3 nucleotide sequence: TGTGCCAGCAGTTTAGGGGGACCGGTTGATAGCAATCAGCCCCAGCATTTT. This chain connects TRBV12-3 or TRBV12-4 to TRBJ1-5; the D gene is possibly TRBD1 (5 bases). V lost 1 base and J 0 bases, leaving 13 bases between the germline ends. This CDR3 has 17 residues.

This clonotype was picked up a small number of times. The gene calls are TRBV12-3 or TRBV12-4 and TRBJ1-2; 8 nucleotides line up with TRBD1. V lost 6 bases and J lost 6; bases outside the gene matches: 9. CDR3 size: 14 residues. The CDR3 sequence is CASRSNRGTHGYTF. As DNA, the CDR3 is TGTGCCAGCAGATCAAACAGGGGGACTCATGGCTACACCTTC.

A few counts support this clonotype. This sequence joins TRBV6-1 and TRBJ1-1, with 7 bases matching TRBD1. Losses at the gene ends were 0 bases for V and 0 bases for J; bases not matched to a gene: 13. Germline V CDR1 and CDR2: MNHNS, SASEGT. The length of the CDR3 is 19 residues. For the CDR3, the DNA is TGTGCCAGCAGTGAAGCGTTCCCGGGACAGCCAGCCATGAACACTGAAGCTTTCTTT. Its protein is CASSEAFPGQPAMNTEAFF.

This chain uses TRBV20-1 with TRBJ2-1; maybe TRBD2 (6 bases). V was clipped by 6 bases and J by 0 bases, with 12 bases between them. The CDR3 spans 14 residues. Germline V gene sequence: CDR1 DFQATT, CDR2 SNEGSKA (reference sequence). In DNA form, the CDR3 reads TGCAGTGCCCCTCGGGGGAGCTCCTACAATGAGCAGTTCTTC. Amino acid sequence: CSAPRGSSYNEQFF.

V and J are TRBV7-9 and TRBJ2-2; 7 bases are shared with TRBD1. V lost 11 bases to trimming and J lost 2 bases; unmatched junction nucleotides: 8. CDR3 length equals 14 residues. CDR1 SEHNR and CDR2 FQNEAQ come from the germline V gene (reference sequence). The CDR3 bases are TGTGCCGCGGGCGCAGGGGGAAACACCGGGGAGCTGTTTTTT. This codes for CAAGAGGNTGELFF.

There are a few counts of this clonotype. The V call is TRBV12-3 or TRBV12-4, the J call TRBJ1-1; 8 bases map to TRBD1. J gave up 2 bases and V 3 bases, and 2 bases lay outside the gene matches. This CDR3 has 14 residues. Written as DNA, the CDR3 is TGTGCCAGCAGTTTGGGACAGGATAACACTGAAGCTTTCTTT. Translating gives CASSLGQDNTEAFF.

This chain connects TRBV7-8 to TRBJ2-2; 16 positions agree with TRBD2. Germline loops: CDR1 SGHVS, CDR2 FQNEAQ. V was clipped by 3 bases and J by 1 base; unmatched bases: 5. The CDR3 has 19 amino acids. CDR3 residues: CASSFRGLAGGKNTGELFF. CDR3 DNA sequence: TGTGCCAGCAGCTTTCGGGGACTAGCGGGAGGGAAGAACACCGGGGAGCTGTTTTTT. Complete variable domain (other parts from reference TRBV7-8 and TRBJ2-2): GAGVSQSPRYKVAKRGQDVALRCDPISGHVSLFWYQQALGQGPEFLTYFQNEAQLDKSGLPSDRFFAERPEGSVSTLKIQRTQQEDSAVYLCASSFRGLAGGKNTGELFFGEGSRLTVL.

The V and J genes are TRBV11-2 and TRBJ2-1; 14 bases agree with TRBD2. Germline V gene lookup returns CDR1 SGHAT and CDR2 FQNNGV. Unmatched junction bases numbered 11, after V lost 3 bases and J lost 7 bases. This CDR3 has 18 residues. The CDR3 sequence: CASSLHPGTSGSRNEQFF. Here the CDR3 DNA reads TGTGCCAGCAGCTTGCATCCCGGGACTAGCGGGAGTAGGAATGAGCAGTTCTTC.

J is TRBJ2-1 and V is TRBV4-1, with D hard to call. This CDR3 has 15 residues. Trimming took off 4 bases at V and 1 base at J, with 11 bases between the two ends. Germline CDR1 reads MGHRA; CDR2 reads YSYEKL. The CDR3 here is CASSPGRQSYNEQFF. The CDR3 bases are TGCGCCAGCAGCCCCGGCAGACAATCCTACAATGAGCAGTTCTTC.

This chain uses TRBV12-3 or TRBV12-4 with TRBJ2-7, with D possibly matching TRBD2 (10 bases). The CDR3 is made up of 18 amino acids. With 5 bases removed from V and 2 bases from J, the gap between germline ends came to 25 bases. In nucleotides, the CDR3 is TGTGCCAGCAGTGGACAGGGGATAGAAAGCGGGAGGGCCTACGAGCAGTACGTC. Encoded protein: CASSGQGIESGRAYEQYV.

The V and J genes are TRBV20-1 and TRBJ2-5; 7 bases are shared with TRBD2. Germline assignment: CDR1 DFQATT and CDR2 SNEGSKA (reference sequence). Germline trimming cut 6 bases from V and 2 bases from J; bases unmatched to any gene: 15. The CDR3 has 16 residues. The chain's CDR3 is CSAHLCTSVKQETQYF. Written as DNA, the CDR3 is TGCAGTGCCCATCTTTGCACTAGCGTAAAACAAGAGACCCAGTACTTC.

J is TRBJ2-2 and V is TRBV5-4; tentatively, D is TRBD2 (6 bases). This CDR3 is 16 amino acids long. Germline CDR1 and CDR2: SGHNT and YYREEE (reference sequence). V was pared by 4 bases and J by 2 bases, with 15 bases between. The CDR3 DNA reads as TGTGCCAGCAGCGCAGGCGTAGCGGCAAACACCGGGGAGCTGTTTTTT. Translated, it gives CASSAGVAANTGELFF.

This clonotype showed up many times. The chain employs TRBV25-1 and TRBJ1-5; D remains unclear. CDR1 and CDR2 from the germline V gene are MGHDK and SYGVNS. The CDR3 consists of 16 residues. V lost 1 base and J 4 bases, leaving 14 bases between the germline ends. This CDR3 reads CASSESYFGQNQPQHF. The CDR3 coding sequence is TGTGCCAGCAGTGAATCATATTTCGGGCAGAATCAGCCCCAGCATTTT.

This clonotype was detected many times. The chain couples TRBV7-2 to TRBJ1-1, with 9 bases aligning to TRBD1. The CDR3 contains 20 residues. Per the germline V gene, CDR1 is SGHTA and CDR2 is FQGNSA. V trimming: 2 bases; J trimming: 1 base; junction bases outside the gene matches: 17. This chain's CDR3 is CASSLFPLQGANIRNTEAFF. The DNA of the CDR3 is TGTGCCAGCAGCTTATTCCCATTACAGGGGGCAAATATCAGGAACACTGAAGCTTTCTTT.

The J gene is TRBJ2-7, the V gene TRBV7-2; 13 bases align to TRBD2. This CDR3 region has 14 residues. V shed 4 bases and J 13 bases; nucleotides not matched to a gene: 10. CDR1 and CDR2 (germline): SGHTA, FQGNSA. CDR3 in DNA: TGTGCCAGCAGCTCGACTACGGGACTAGCGGGAAACTACTTC. Its translation is CASSSTTGLAGNYF.

This rearrangement joins TRBV6-2 or TRBV6-3 to TRBJ2-1, with D perhaps matching TRBD1 or TRBD2 (7 bases each). Trimming took off 6 bases at V and 8 bases at J, with 23 bases between the two ends. The CDR3 contains 16 residues. CDR1 is MNHEY, CDR2 SVGEGT, per germline. DNA for the CDR3: TGTGCCAGCAGCCCGGAAGGCCAGGGGGGGACGGATGAGCAGTTCTTC. Its translation is CASSPEGQGGTDEQFF.

The chain links TRBV6-1 to TRBJ1-5; D gene uncertain. V was cut by 2 bases and J by 6 bases, with 8 bases left in between. The CDR3 runs 13 residues. The germline CDR1 and CDR2 sequences are MNHNS and SASEGT. The CDR3 DNA follows: TGTGCCAGCAGTGAATGGGTAGGTCAGCCCCAGCATTTT. Protein sequence: CASSEWVGQPQHF.

There are many counts of this clonotype. The CDR3 DNA is TGTGCCAGCAGCTCCGCCGTCGGCGGGAGGGCCTTAAATACGCAGTATTTT. It yields the protein CASSSAVGGRALNTQYF. The rearrangement joins TRBV7-2 to TRBJ2-3, with 9 bases that match TRBD2. In germline, CDR1 is SGHTA, CDR2 FQGNSA. CDR3 length: 17 amino acids. Trimming cost V 4 bases and J 7 bases; bases outside gene matches: 15.

This clonotype was detected only a few times. The chain has TRBV7-2 and TRBJ2-2; 9 positions agree with TRBD1. Per the germline V gene, CDR1 is SGHTA and CDR2 is FQGNSA. CDR3 size: 16 residues. The junction had 5 bases not matched to a gene; V was cut back by 2 bases and J by 4 bases. CDR3 DNA: TGTGCCAGCAGCTTAACGGGACAGGGCGTCACCGGGGAGCTGTTTTTT. It is translated as CASSLTGQGVTGELFF.

V usage is TRBV3-1 and J usage is TRBJ2-3; 12 nucleotides agree with TRBD2. This CDR3 region has 16 residues. Germline CDR1 and CDR2: LGHDT and YNNKEL (reference sequence). J gave up 6 bases and V 4 bases, and 8 bases lay outside the gene matches. The CDR3 region has the DNA TGTGCCAGCAGCCCCCTAGGACTAGCGGGACCGGATACGCAGTATTTT. Translation gives CASSPLGLAGPDTQYF.

This clonotype was counted many times. V usage is TRBV7-8 and J usage is TRBJ2-3; D is possibly TRBD1 or TRBD2 (5 bases each). Germline-derived CDR1 and CDR2 are SGHVS and FQNEAQ. The CDR3 is 15 amino acids. Trimming removed 5 bases from V and 0 bases from J, with 12 bases in between. The CDR3 region has the DNA TGTGCCAGCAGCCCCCCCGGGGCTAGCACAGATACGCAGTATTTT. It encodes CASSPPGASTDTQYF.

The gene calls are TRBV28 and TRBJ1-5, with unresolved D. CDR3 length: 16 residues. V was pared by 4 bases and J by 3 bases, with 16 bases between. Germline V gene data show CDR1 as MDHEN and CDR2 as SYDVKM. CDR3 in amino acids: CASSSESGGNNQPQHF. Written as DNA, the CDR3 is TGTGCCAGCAGTTCAGAGTCAGGAGGGAACAATCAGCCCCAGCATTTT.

This clonotype was seen ten or more times. The chain carries TRBV7-8 and TRBJ2-7, with 8 bases lining up with TRBD1. This CDR3 contains 15 residues. J lost 4 bases, V lost 0 bases, and 5 bases had no gene match. In germline, CDR1 is SGHVS, CDR2 FQNEAQ. Here the CDR3 reads CASSLAGTGLYEQYV. CDR3 coding DNA: TGTGCCAGCAGCTTAGCCGGGACAGGTCTTTACGAGCAGTACGTC.

The genes are TRBV5-1 and TRBJ1-2; TRBD1 matches 7 bases. The trim removed 4 bases at V and 4 bases at J, leaving 10 bases unmatched. The CDR3 runs to 15 residues. Germline CDR1 reads SGHRS; CDR2 reads YFSETQ. The CDR3 region is CASSPDGQETYGYTF. The CDR3 DNA sequence: TGCGCCAGCAGCCCGGATGGACAGGAGACCTATGGCTACACCTTC.

The gene calls are TRBV6-6 and TRBJ2-5; D remains ambiguous. Trimming took 0 bases from V and 8 from J, leaving 10 bases between them. The CDR3 length is 13 residues. CDR1 MNHNY and CDR2 SVGAGI come from the germline V gene (reference sequence). CDR3 amino acids: CASSYSFGNTQYF. CDR3 sequence (DNA): TGTGCCAGCAGTTACTCGTTCGGTAACACCCAGTACTTC.

The rearrangement links TRBV6-2 or TRBV6-3 to TRBJ2-4; 9 nucleotides line up with TRBD2. V gave up 5 bases and J gave up 5 bases; unmatched junction bases: 10. CDR1 MNHEY and CDR2 SVGEGT come from the germline V gene. The CDR3 has 16 amino acids. For the CDR3, the DNA is TGTGCCAGCAGTCTCAGCGGGGGGAAAGGCCAAAACATTCAGTACTTC. Amino acid sequence: CASSLSGGKGQNIQYF.

The J gene is TRBJ2-1, the V gene TRBV10-3; 8 nucleotides agree with TRBD2. Trimming at V came to 2 bases and at J to 7 bases, leaving 4 bases not matched to a gene. In germline, CDR1 is ENHRY, CDR2 SYGVKD. This CDR3 spans 14 amino acids. CDR3 nucleotides: TGTGCCATCAGTGAGCGGGAGGGTTTAAATGAGCAGTTCTTC. Amino acids: CAISEREGLNEQFF.